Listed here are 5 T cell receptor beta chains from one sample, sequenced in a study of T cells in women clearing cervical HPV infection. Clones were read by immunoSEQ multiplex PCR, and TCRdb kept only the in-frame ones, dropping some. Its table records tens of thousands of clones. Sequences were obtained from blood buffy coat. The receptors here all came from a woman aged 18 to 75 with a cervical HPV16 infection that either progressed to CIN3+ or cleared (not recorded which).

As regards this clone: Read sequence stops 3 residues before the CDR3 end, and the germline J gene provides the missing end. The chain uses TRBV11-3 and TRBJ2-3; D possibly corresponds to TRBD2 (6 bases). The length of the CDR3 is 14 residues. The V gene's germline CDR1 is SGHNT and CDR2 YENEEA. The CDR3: CASSLGGAQETQYF. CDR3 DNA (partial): TGTGCCAGCAGCTTAGGCGGGGCCCAAGAGACG.

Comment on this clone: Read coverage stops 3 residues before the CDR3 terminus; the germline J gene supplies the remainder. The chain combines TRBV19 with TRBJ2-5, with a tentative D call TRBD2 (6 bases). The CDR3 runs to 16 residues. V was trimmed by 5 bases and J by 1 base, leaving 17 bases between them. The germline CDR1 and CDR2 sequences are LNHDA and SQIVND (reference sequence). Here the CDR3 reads CASSPPPGSGQETQYF. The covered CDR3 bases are TGTGCCAGTAGTCCTCCGCCCGGGAGCGGCCAAGAGACC.

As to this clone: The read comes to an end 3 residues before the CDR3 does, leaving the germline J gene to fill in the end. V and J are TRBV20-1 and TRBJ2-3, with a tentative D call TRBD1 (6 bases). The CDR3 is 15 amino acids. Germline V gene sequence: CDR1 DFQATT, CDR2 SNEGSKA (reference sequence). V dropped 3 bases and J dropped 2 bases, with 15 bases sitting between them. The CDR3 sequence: CSASPVQGFTDTQYF. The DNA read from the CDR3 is TGCAGTGCTAGCCCTGTACAGGGATTCACAGATACG.

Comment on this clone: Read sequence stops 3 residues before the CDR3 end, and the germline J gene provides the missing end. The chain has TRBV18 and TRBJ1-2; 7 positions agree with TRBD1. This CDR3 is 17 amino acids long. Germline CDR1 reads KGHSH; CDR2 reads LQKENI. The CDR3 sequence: CASSPPVLAGGYNDYTF. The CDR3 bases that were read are TGTGCCAGCTCACCACCGGTTTTGGCAGGGGGTTACAATGAC.

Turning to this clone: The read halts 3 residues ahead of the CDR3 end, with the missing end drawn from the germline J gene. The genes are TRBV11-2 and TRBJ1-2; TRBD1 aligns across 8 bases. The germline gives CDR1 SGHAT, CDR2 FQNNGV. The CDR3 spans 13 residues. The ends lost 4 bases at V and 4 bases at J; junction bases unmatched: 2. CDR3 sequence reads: CASSWTGLYGYTF. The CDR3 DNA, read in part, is TGTGCCAGCAGCTGGACAGGGCTCTATGGC.